This T cell receptor beta chain was recovered during a study of technical replicates of blood from a few donors. Here immunoSEQ multiplex PCR was the method, and the copy in TCRdb shows in-frame clones only, minus some. The sample has around 68,000 clones, 95% to 97% seen once. The sequenced sample consisted of T cells isolated from PBMCs. This receptor was identified in a human donor in good health.

The CDR3 nucleotides read TGCGCCAGCAGTATCAGCGTTGCTAGCACAGATACGCAGTATTTT. This sequence encodes CASSISVASTDTQYF. This chain uses TRBV10-1 with TRBJ2-3; D remains unclear. V lost 5 bases and J 0 bases, leaving 12 bases between the germline ends. The CDR3 is 15 amino acids. CDR1 is WNHNN, CDR2 SYGVQD, per germline (reference sequence).